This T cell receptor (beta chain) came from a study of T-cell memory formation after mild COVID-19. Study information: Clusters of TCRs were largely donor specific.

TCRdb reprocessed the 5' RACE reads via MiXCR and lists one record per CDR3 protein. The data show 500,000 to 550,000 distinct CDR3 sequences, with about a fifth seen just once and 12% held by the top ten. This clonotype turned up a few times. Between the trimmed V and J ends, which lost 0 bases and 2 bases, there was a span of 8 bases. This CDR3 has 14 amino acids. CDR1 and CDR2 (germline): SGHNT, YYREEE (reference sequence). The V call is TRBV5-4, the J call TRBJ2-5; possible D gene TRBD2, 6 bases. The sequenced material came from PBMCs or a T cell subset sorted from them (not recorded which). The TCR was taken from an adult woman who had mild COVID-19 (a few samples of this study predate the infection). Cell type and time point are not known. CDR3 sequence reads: CASSLVLAQETQYF. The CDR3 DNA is TGTGCCAGCAGCTTGGTACTAGCACAAGAGACCCAGTACTTC.